This T cell receptor beta chain was profiled in a study of breast tumors, draining lymph nodes, adjacent tissues. General study points: That most tumor T cells come from lymph nodes remained unproven.

The CDR3 length is 14 residues. Germline V gene sequence: CDR1 DFQATT, CDR2 SNEGSKA (reference sequence). Deletions cut 6 bases from V and 2 bases from J, with 14 bases between. TCRdb recomputed calls from the multiplex PCR reads with MiXCR, one row per CDR3 protein. The table records around 130,000 distinct CDR3 sequences, about 20% of them present only once. In its sample, this clonotype was seen many times. The antigen is not known. Axillary draining lymph nodes of breast cancer patients supplied the node samples. This clonotype was sampled from a female donor with breast cancer. Some clones in this sample may be carry-over from other donors' samples. The gene calls are TRBV20-1 and TRBJ1-5; D call uncertain. What was sequenced was axillary lymph node tissue. The CDR3 coding sequence is TGCAGTGCGACTCCGGGCGTCGGCAATCAGCCCCAGCATTTT. Protein sequence: CSATPGVGNQPQHF.